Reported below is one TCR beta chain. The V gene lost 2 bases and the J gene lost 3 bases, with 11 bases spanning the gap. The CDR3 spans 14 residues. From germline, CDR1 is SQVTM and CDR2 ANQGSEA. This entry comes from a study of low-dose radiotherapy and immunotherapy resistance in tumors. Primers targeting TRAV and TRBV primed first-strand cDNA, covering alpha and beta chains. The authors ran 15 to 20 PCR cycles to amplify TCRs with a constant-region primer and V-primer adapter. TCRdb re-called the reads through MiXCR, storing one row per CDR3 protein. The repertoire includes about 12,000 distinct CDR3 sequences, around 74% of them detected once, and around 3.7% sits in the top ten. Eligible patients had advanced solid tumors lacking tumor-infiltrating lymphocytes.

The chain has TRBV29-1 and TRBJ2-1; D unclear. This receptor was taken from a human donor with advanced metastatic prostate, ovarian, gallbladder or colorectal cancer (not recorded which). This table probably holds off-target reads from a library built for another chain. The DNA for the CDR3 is TGCAGCGTTGAATCTGGGTTGATCTACAATGAGCAGTTCTTC. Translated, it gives CSVESGLIYNEQFF.